Listed below are T cell receptor beta chains from one sample, sequenced in a study of blood T cells in healthy people across ages. TCRdb re-derived calls from the 5' RACE reads in MiXCR, one entry per CDR3 protein. The top ten hold about 3% of the sample, which has approximately 780,000 distinct CDR3 sequences, around 25% seen once. These same data were also listed under a study on T cells of mothers and their children.

Specimen: blood. The receptors here all came from a boy aged 5 to 17 in good health. CDR3s leave out the opening cysteine and the closing phenylalanine or tryptophan. Each record gives: clone size, V gene, CDR3 protein. Expanded clones are given a class, and other clones once, few, many or no size at all.

few TRBV20-1 SARDQGGTGANVLT
many TRBV12-3/TRBV12-4 ASSPGQTRETQY
many TRBV28 ASRWGRGGYTEAF
few TRBV2 ASRETGYGSETQY
NA TRBV29-1 SVDYWDKPGYNEQF
few TRBV6-6 ASSYLQGKDTEAF
NA TRBV5-5 ASSLERNSPLH
NA TRBV20-1 STGDRGPSTNEKLF
NA TRBV3-1 ASSQIAAGEKLF
NA TRBV28 RGYGYT
few TRBV10-3 ASQTSYTGELF
NA TRBV15 ATSREPGGRNEKLF
NA TRBV20-1 SATQGRGRTDTQY
NA TRBV6-6 ASTLKTGSLENEQF
once TRBV19 ASSIDTSGGSYNEQF
NA TRBV28 ASSIRDRGGTEAF
few TRBV28 ASPKPGAKNTEAF
few TRBV12-3/TRBV12-4 ASSEYRGSNQPQH
NA TRBV7-9 ASSLSQGMGEY
NA TRBV28 ASSSPGQGPSNTGELF
few TRBV3-1 ASAAGAWKNIQY
few TRBV7-2 ASSLVGKLIFEKLF
NA TRBV5-1 ASSLARGRLGGYT
many TRBV12-3/TRBV12-4 ASTRGEIETQY
few TRBV7-2 ASSLDGRGRTETQY
many TRBV5-1 ASNLFEGTQY
NA TRBV7-3 ASSLDLNQETRY
few TRBV5-1 ASSFRAGNYGYT
NA TRBV28 ASSSGGYYNEQF
NA TRBV7-3 ASRDGSEDTQY
few TRBV30 AWSVGGVQETQY
NA TRBV6-5 ASRPPGDEQF
NA TRBV14 ASSQGLAGTETQY
many TRBV28 ASSHHGNGGLIYEQY
few TRBV7-2 ASSFRGLKNTEAF
NA TRBV14 ASSQGTGEDQETRY
NA TRBV7-6 ASSPSGQGEGSYNEQF
NA TRBV11-2 ASSPRPSGGMETQY
NA TRBV6-6 ASSLEGPTNTIY
few TRBV5-1 ASRTGGEQY
few TRBV5-1 ASRRGDPSMNTEAF
NA TRBV20-1 SALLGGGGIGYT
NA TRBV5-5 ASSFPGQGNTEAF
few TRBV5-1 ASSWDGVPPGANVLT